This T cell receptor (beta chain) was documented in a study of T cell repertoires in cytomegalovirus infection (dated by TCRdb to between 2019 and 2020). Context from the whole study: Because public TCR beta signatures pointed to carriage of CMV infection together with the matching HLA type, the HLA type of each donor mattered for the analysis.

Sequences LGHNA (CDR1) and YNFKEQ (CDR2) are obtained from the germline V gene. V has 3 bases trimmed and J has 1 base trimmed; junction bases matching no gene number 15. The CDR3 goes from the cysteine to the phenylalanine over 18 residues. Kept here is only the CDR3 DNA, which spans 54 bases and is read in frame from base 1. As concerns this clonotype: What antigen it recognizes has not been identified. Qualities for individual bases were not recorded, and no much larger clone is one base off.

Reads for this sample came from an Illumina HiSeq 1500. Starting from the raw public reads, TCRdb applied fastp trimming at Q25, assembled clones with MiXCR and retained in-frame beta chains. Rows with one shared CDR3 protein collapse into an entry with the most common genes and DNA. For this sample there are hundreds of thousands of distinct CDR3 sequences; roughly a tenth appear just once. The top ten constitute more than 2.5% of the sample. Broader findings and caveats from the paper: Cumulative frequency of public TCR beta family members discriminated carriers of CMV infection plus the relevant HLA type in this cohort and an independent approximately 340-donor cohort. The ex vivo response was dominated by HLA-C-restricted CMV-specific TCR beta clonotypes, which also provided the single most frequent clonotype in two of eight donors.

The clonotype comes from a human donor in good health (CMV status not recorded). Some clones in this sample may be carry-over from other donors' samples. Sequenced: PBMCs. The chain uses TRBV4-2 and TRBJ2-7; 7 bases in the middle match TRBD1. Here is the DNA: TGTGCCAGCAGCCAGGCCTCTTCTACAGGGGTGGGGTCCTACGAGCAGTACTTC. It encodes CASSQASSTGVGSYEQYF.